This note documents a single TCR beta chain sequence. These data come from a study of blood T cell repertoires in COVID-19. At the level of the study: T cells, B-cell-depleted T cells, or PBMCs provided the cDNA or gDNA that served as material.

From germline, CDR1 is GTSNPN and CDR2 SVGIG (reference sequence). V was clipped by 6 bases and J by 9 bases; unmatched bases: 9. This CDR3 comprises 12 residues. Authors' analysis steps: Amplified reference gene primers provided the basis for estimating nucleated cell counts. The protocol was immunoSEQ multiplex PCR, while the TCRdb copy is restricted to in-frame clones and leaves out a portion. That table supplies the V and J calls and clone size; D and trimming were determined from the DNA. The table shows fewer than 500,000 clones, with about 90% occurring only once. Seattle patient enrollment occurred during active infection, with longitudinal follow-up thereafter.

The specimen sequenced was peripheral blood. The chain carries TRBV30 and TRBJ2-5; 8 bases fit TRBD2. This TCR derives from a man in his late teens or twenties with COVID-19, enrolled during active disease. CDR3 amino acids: CACHRRGAAQYF. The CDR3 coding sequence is TGTGCCTGCCACCGGCGGGGGGCCGCCCAGTACTTC.